What follows are 15 T cell receptor beta chains derived from one specimen sequenced in a study of cytomegalovirus exposure and HLA in healthy donors. PCR amplification relied on 60 Vbeta primers (plus 13 Jbeta primers). Clones were sequenced by immunoSEQ multiplex PCR, and TCRdb holds only the in-frame ones, with some missing. This sample carries about 150,000 clones, 80% to 85% of them seen once, and the ten largest clones take about 7.5%. The sample comprised PBMCs. Receptors were obtained from a woman aged 50 to 60 in good health and CMV-seropositive.

The V call is TRBV28, the J call TRBJ1-5; D perhaps matches TRBD1 (6 bases). The CDR3 has 17 amino acids. CDR1 and CDR2 from the germline V gene are MDHEN and SYDVKM. The V end lost 5 bases, the J end lost 2 bases, and 19 bases lay between the germline ends. The CDR3: CASSVVGGPRGNQPQHF. The CDR3 bases are TGTGCCAGCAGTGTTGTAGGGGGACCGCGGGGCAATCAGCCCCAGCATTTT.

The chain is built from TRBV7-2 and TRBJ2-1; D possibly corresponds to TRBD2 (7 bases). CDR1 and CDR2 from the germline V gene are SGHTA and FQGNSA. V was trimmed by 5 bases and J by 9 bases, leaving 11 bases between them. The CDR3 sequence is 12 residues long. Written as DNA, the CDR3 is TGTGCCAGCAGCCCTAGGGGGGGTGAGCAGTTCTTC. Translating gives CASSPRGGEQFF.

This chain joins TRBV7-6 and TRBJ2-7, with D uncertain. V lost 0 bases to trimming and J lost 6 bases, with 9 bases between them. CDR3 length: 13 residues. From germline, CDR1 is SGHVS and CDR2 FNYEAQ. CDR3 protein: CASSLAHTAEQYF. The CDR3 coding sequence is TGTGCCAGCAGCTTAGCCCATACTGCCGAGCAGTACTTC. Full variable domain (outside the CDR3, taken from reference TRBV7-6 and TRBJ2-7): GAGVSQSPRYKVTKRGQDVALRCDPISGHVSLYWYRQALGQGPEFLTYFNYEAQQDKSGLPNDRFSAERPEGSISTLTIQRTEQRDSAMYRCASSLAHTAEQYFGPGTRLTVT.

The chain combines TRBV6-5 with TRBJ2-7; 12 nucleotides line up with TRBD2. Per the germline V gene, CDR1 is MNHEY and CDR2 is SVGAGI. This CDR3 is built from 13 residues. Trimming removed 10 bases from V and 2 bases from J; junction bases left unmatched: 3. The CDR3 protein is CATRTSGTYEQYF. The CDR3 DNA follows: TGTGCCACCCGGACTAGCGGGACCTACGAGCAGTACTTC.

The V and J genes are TRBV9 and TRBJ1-3; TRBD1 aligns across 8 bases. CDR1 and CDR2 from the germline V gene are SGDLS and YYNGEE. V shed 0 bases, J shed 5 bases, and the junction held 4 bases outside the gene matches. The CDR3 is 15 residues long. CDR3 in DNA: TGTGCCAGCAGCGTAGATTCAGGGGGCAGAAACACCATATATTTT. This sequence encodes CASSVDSGGRNTIYF.

This clone was recorded only once. The chain has TRBV5-4 and TRBJ2-7; D gene unclear. The germline V and J ends were trimmed by 4 bases and 5 bases, with 16 bases remaining between them. This CDR3 is 14 amino acids long. CDR1 and CDR2 from the germline V gene are SGHNT and YYREEE (reference sequence). CDR3 region: CASSTDAFKDEQYF. DNA of the CDR3: TGTGCCAGCAGCACAGACGCCTTTAAGGACGAGCAGTACTTC.

This clone was seen more than once but under ten times. V is TRBV7-3 and J is TRBJ2-3; TRBD2 might be the D (5 bases). The V end lost 1 base, the J end lost 6 bases, and 14 bases lay between the germline ends. The CDR3 has 15 residues. The germline V gene has CDR1 SGHTA and CDR2 FQGTGA. The CDR3 protein is CASSLNFGVGDTQYF. The CDR3 bases are TGTGCCAGCAGCTTAAATTTCGGGGTAGGGGATACGCAGTATTTT.

This sequence joins TRBV30 and TRBJ1-2; no definite D call. The germline V gene has CDR1 GTSNPN and CDR2 SVGIG (reference sequence). V was trimmed by 6 bases and J by 1 base, leaving 15 bases between them. The length of the CDR3 is 14 residues. The CDR3 spells CACPRPRGNYGYTF. In DNA form, the CDR3 reads TGTGCCTGCCCGCGACCGCGGGGTAACTATGGCTACACCTTC.

The V and J genes are TRBV7-2 and TRBJ1-5, with 7 bases lining up with TRBD1. Germline CDR1 reads SGHTA; CDR2 reads FQGNSA. The CDR3 spans 13 residues. J gave up 16 bases and V 5 bases, and 14 bases lay outside the gene matches. The CDR3 is CASSPEVTGWVHF. Here the CDR3 DNA reads TGTGCCAGCAGCCCAGAGGTGACAGGGTGGGTTCATTTT.

The genes are TRBV2 and TRBJ2-2; the match to TRBD2 covers 7 bases. The CDR3 consists of 17 residues. Trimming at V came to 4 bases and at J to 1 base, leaving 9 bases not matched to a gene. Germline CDR1 SNHLY, CDR2 FYNNEI. The CDR3 reads CASSGLLAARNTGELFF. CDR3 sequence (DNA): TGTGCCAGCAGTGGGCTTCTAGCGGCACGGAACACCGGGGAGCTGTTTTTT. Supplemented by reference TRBV2 and TRBJ2-2, the full variable domain reads EPEVTQTPSHQVTQMGQEVILRCVPISNHLYFYWYRQILGQKVEFLVSFYNNEISEKSEIFDDQFSVERPDGSNFTLKIRSTKLEDSAMYFCASSGLLAARNTGELFFGEGSRLTVL.

The chain recombines TRBV18 with TRBJ2-5, with D maybe TRBD2 (5 bases). Germline CDR1 reads KGHSH; CDR2 reads LQKENI. Trimming took 5 bases from V and 4 from J, leaving 11 bases between them. The CDR3 extends over 13 amino acids. The CDR3 is CASSATAGETQYF. In DNA, the CDR3 is TGTGCCAGCTCAGCAACGGCGGGAGAGACCCAGTACTTC.

The chain uses TRBV9 and TRBJ1-5; TRBD1 matches at 8 bases. V lost 3 bases and J lost 5; bases outside the gene matches: 19. Germline V gene lookup returns CDR1 SGDLS and CDR2 YYNGEE. This CDR3 comprises 19 residues. The CDR3 protein is CASSAVVPWTGPADQPQHF. CDR3 bases: TGTGCCAGCAGCGCGGTAGTTCCCTGGACAGGGCCGGCCGATCAGCCCCAGCATTTT.

The gene calls are TRBV5-1 and TRBJ1-1, with a tentative D call TRBD1 (6 bases). Germline V gene data show CDR1 as SGHRS and CDR2 as YFSETQ. The length of the CDR3 is 14 residues. With 3 bases removed from V and 5 bases from J, the gap between germline ends came to 14 bases. This chain's CDR3 is CASSSTGSVTEAFF. The CDR3 nucleotides read TGCGCCAGCAGCTCGACAGGTTCGGTTACTGAAGCTTTCTTT.

The chain's CDR3 is CASSSFHRTSGYEQYF. CDR3 DNA sequence: TGTGCCAGCAGTTCATTTCATAGGACTAGCGGCTACGAGCAGTACTTC. The chain links TRBV6-5 to TRBJ2-7; 10 nucleotides match TRBD2. Looked up from germline, CDR1 is MNHEY and CDR2 is SVGAGI. CDR3 length: 16 residues. After removal of 4 bases from V and 3 bases from J, the junction contained 9 bases not matched to a gene.

The V gene is TRBV18, the J gene TRBJ1-4, with 7 bases lining up with TRBD1. V trimming: 4 bases; J trimming: 5 bases; junction bases outside the gene matches: 4. The CDR3 covers 14 residues. Germline CDR1 reads KGHSH; CDR2 reads LQKENI. The CDR3 region is CASSRGTENEKLFF. In DNA, the CDR3 is TGTGCCAGCTCACGGGGGACAGAAAATGAAAAACTGTTTTTT.